This TCR beta chain comes out of a study of T-cell memory formation after mild COVID-19. Study results and limitations: Researchers found some responding clones in pre-infection memory, a sign that cross-reactive memory joined. CD4+ contracting clones were mainly CM and EM; CD8+ ones, EMRA.

5'RACE, which relied on constant-segment primers, yielded TCR alpha and TCR beta cDNA libraries carrying sample barcodes and UMIs. MiXCR was run by TCRdb on the 5' RACE reads, yielding one entry per CDR3 protein. The table shows over 150,000 distinct CDR3 sequences, with roughly a fifth occurring only once. This clonotype showed up just a few times. Its antigen is as yet unknown. V lost 3 bases and J 0 bases, leaving 9 bases between the germline ends. The germline gives CDR1 LGHDT, CDR2 YNNKEL (reference sequence). The CDR3 totals 15 residues. Sequenced material: PBMCs or a T cell subset sorted from them (not recorded which). The chain recombines TRBV3-1 with TRBJ2-1; D call uncertain. The TCR was taken from an adult woman who had mild COVID-19 (a few samples of this study predate the infection). Cell type and time point are not known. CDR3 protein: CASSQQSGSYNEQFF. CDR3 sequence (DNA): TGTGCCAGCAGCCAGCAGTCCGGCTCCTACAATGAGCAGTTCTTC.